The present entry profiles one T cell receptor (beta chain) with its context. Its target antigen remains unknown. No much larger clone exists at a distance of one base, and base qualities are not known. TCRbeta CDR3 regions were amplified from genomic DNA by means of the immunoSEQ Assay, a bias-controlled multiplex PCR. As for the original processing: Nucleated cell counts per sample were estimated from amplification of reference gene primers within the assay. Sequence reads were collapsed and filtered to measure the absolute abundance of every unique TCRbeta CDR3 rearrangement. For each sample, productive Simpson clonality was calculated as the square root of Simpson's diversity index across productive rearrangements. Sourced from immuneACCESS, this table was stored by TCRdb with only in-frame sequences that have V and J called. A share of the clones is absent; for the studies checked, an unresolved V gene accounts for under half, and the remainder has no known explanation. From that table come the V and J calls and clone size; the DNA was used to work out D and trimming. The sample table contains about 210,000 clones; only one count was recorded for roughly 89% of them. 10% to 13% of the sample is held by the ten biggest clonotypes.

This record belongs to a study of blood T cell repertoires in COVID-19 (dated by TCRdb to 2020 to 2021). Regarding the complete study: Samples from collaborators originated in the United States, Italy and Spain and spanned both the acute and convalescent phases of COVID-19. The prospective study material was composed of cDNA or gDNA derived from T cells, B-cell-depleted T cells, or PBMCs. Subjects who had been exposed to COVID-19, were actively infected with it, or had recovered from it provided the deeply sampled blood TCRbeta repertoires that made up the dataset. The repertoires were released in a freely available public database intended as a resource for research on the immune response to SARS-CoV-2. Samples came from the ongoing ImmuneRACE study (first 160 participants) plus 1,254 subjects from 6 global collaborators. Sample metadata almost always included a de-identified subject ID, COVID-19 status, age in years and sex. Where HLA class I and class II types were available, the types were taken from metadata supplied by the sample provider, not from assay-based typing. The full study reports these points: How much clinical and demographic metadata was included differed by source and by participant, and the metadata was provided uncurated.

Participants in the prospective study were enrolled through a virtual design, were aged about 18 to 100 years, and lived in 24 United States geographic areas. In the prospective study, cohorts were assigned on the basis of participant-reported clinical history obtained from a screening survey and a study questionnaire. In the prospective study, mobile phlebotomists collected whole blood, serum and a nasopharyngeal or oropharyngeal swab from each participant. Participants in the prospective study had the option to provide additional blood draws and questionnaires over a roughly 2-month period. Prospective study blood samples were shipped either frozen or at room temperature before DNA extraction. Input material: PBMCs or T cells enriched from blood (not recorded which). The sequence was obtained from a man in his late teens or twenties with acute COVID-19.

The nucleotides are TGTGCCAGCAGTTACGCGGGAGGGTTTACCTACGAGCAGTACTTC. Its protein product is CASSYAGGFTYEQYF. The sequence joins TRBV27 to TRBJ2-7; the central 9 bases match TRBD2. CDR1 and CDR2 were assigned from the germline V gene (reference sequence) as MNHEY and SMNVEV. After removal of 4 bases from V and 2 bases from J, the junction retains 6 bases not matched to a gene. From cysteine to phenylalanine, the CDR3 is 15 amino acids long. This entry keeps only the CDR3 DNA: 45 bases, framed from base 1.